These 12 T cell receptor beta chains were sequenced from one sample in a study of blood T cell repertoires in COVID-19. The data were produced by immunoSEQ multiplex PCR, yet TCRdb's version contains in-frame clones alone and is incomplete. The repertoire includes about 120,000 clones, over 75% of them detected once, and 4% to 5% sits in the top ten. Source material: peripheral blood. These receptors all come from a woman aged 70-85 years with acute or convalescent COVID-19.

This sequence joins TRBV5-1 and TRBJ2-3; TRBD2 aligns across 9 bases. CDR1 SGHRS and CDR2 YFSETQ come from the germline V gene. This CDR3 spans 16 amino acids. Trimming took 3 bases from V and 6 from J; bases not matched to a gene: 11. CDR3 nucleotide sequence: TGCGCCAGCAGCTCGGACGGGGTTGCGGGGGGGGATACGCAGTATTTT. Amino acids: CASSSDGVAGGDTQYF.

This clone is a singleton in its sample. CDR3 sequence (DNA): TGTGCCAGCAGACAACACAGGGGGCCCCAAGAGACCCAGTACTTC. It is translated as CASRQHRGPQETQYF. This chain joins TRBV6-5 and TRBJ2-5, with TRBD1 matching over 9 bases. V gave up 6 bases and J gave up 1 base; unmatched junction bases: 6. The germline V gene encodes CDR1 MNHEY and CDR2 SVGAGI. This CDR3 is built from 15 residues.

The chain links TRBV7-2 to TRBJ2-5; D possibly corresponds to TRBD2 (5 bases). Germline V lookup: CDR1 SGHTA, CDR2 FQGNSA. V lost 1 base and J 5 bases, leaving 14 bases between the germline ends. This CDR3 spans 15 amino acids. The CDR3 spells CASSLVGSSGETQYF. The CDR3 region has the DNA TGTGCCAGCAGCTTAGTAGGGTCTTCGGGGGAGACCCAGTACTTC. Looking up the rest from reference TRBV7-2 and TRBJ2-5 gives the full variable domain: GAGVSQSPSNKVTEKGKDVELRCDPISGHTALYWYRQSLGQGLEFLIYFQGNSAPDKSGLPSDRFSAERTGGSVSTLTIQRTQQEDSAVYLCASSLVGSSGETQYFGPGTRLLVL.

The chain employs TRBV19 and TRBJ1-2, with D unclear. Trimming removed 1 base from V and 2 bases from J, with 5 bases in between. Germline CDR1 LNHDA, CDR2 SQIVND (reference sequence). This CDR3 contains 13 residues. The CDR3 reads CASSIGGNYGYTF. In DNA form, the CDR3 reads TGTGCCAGTAGTATAGGCGGGAACTATGGCTACACCTTC.

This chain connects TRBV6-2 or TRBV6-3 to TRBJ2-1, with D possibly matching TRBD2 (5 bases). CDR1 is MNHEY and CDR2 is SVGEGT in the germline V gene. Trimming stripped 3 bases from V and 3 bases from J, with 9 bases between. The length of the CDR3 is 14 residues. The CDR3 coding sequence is TGTGCCAGCAGTTATGGAGCGGACTACAATGAGCAGTTCTTC. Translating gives CASSYGADYNEQFF.

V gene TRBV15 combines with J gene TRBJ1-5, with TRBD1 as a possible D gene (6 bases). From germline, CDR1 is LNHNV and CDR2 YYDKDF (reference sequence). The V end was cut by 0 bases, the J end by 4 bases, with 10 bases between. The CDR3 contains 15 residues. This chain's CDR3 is CATSREQGGNQPQHF. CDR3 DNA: TGTGCCACCAGCAGAGAACAGGGAGGGAATCAGCCCCAGCATTTT.

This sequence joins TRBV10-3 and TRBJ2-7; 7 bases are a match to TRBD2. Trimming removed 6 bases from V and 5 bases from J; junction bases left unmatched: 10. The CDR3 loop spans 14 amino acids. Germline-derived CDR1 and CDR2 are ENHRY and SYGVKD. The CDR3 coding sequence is TGTGCCATCAGGGGGGGGACTCCGGGCAACGAGCAGTACTTC. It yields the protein CAIRGGTPGNEQYF.

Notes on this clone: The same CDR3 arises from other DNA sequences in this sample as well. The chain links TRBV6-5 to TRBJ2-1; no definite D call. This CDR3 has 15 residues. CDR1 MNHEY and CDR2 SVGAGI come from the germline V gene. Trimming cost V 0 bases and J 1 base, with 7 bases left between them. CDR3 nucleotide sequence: TGTGCCAGCAGTTACTCAGCAGGTTCCTACAATGAGCAGTTCTTC. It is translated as CASSYSAGSYNEQFF.

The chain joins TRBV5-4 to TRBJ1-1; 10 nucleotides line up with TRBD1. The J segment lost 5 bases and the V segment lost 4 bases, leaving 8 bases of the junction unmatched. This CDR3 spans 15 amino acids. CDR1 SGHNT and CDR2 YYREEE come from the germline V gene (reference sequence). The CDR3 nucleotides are TGTGCCAGCAGCGACGGGACAGGGGTGTGGACTGAAGCTTTCTTT. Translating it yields CASSDGTGVWTEAFF. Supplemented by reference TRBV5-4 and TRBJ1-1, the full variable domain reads ETGVTQSPTHLIKTRGQQVTLRCSSQSGHNTVSWYQQALGQGPQFIFQYYREEENGRGNFPPRFSGLQFPNYSSELNVNALELDDSALYLCASSDGTGVWTEAFFGQGTRLTVV.

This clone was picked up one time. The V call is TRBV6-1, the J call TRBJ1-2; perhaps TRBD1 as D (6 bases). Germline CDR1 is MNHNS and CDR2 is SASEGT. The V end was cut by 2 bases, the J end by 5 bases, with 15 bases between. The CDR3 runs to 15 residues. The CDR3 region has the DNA TGTGCCAGCAGTGAATCGGGGGGCGCAGGATATGGCTACACCTTC. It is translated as CASSESGGAGYGYTF.

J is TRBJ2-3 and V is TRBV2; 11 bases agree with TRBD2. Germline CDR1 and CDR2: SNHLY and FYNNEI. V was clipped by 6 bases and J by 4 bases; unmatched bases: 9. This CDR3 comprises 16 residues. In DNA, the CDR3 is TGTGCCAGCAGCCGCCGACTAGCGGGGTTGGCAGATACGCAGTATTTT. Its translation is CASSRRLAGLADTQYF.

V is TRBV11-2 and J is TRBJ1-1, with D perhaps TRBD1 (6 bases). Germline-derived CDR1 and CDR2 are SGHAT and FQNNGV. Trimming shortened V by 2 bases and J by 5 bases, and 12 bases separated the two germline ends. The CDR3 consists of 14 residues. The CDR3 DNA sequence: TGTGCCAGCAGCTTATCGGGGGGCCAAACTGAAGCTTTCTTT. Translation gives CASSLSGGQTEAFF.